This entry describes one T cell receptor beta chain. CDR3 size: 15 residues. J gave up 3 bases and V 8 bases, and 12 bases lay outside the gene matches. The V gene's germline CDR1 is MNHNY and CDR2 SVGAGI (reference sequence). Methods used by the authors: Researchers report that nucleated cell counts were estimated from reference gene primer amplification. The table came from immunoSEQ multiplex PCR; TCRdb's copy has only in-frame clones and leaves some out. That table is the source of V, J and clone size, and D and trimming were worked out from the DNA. The sample shows under 350,000 clones, 85% to 90% of them seen only once. This sample was taken from a study of blood T cell repertoires in COVID-19. In the study overall: Sites across the United States, Italy and Spain contributed samples from acute and convalescent COVID-19.

Sequenced sample: peripheral blood. The TCR sequence derives from a middle-aged man with acute or convalescent COVID-19. This chain connects TRBV6-6 to TRBJ2-7, with 8 bases identical to TRBD1. In DNA, the CDR3 is TGTGCCAGCGGCTCGGACAGGGTCATTGTCTACGAGCAGTACTTC. This sequence encodes CASGSDRVIVYEQYF.